This is a list of T cell receptor beta chains from one sample in a study of blood T cell repertoires in COVID-19. Profiled with immunoSEQ multiplex PCR; TCRdb holds only in-frame clones, not every one. The sample carries about 300,000 clones, 65% to 85% recorded once. The sample was peripheral blood. These receptors originate from a human donor with COVID-19, enrolled during active disease. The donor label of this sample is uncertain. Each CDR3 is given with its conserved first and last residue. The D gene is left open where the match is weak. Not all rows give a size; the values are once, few, many and, for expanded clones, a class.

size	D	V	J	DNA	CDR3
-	TRBD2	TRBV24-1	TRBJ2-2	TGTGCCACCAGTGTGGCGGGAGGGCAGGTCACCGGGGAGCTGTTTTTT	CATSVAGGQVTGELFF
-	TRBD2	TRBV6-6	TRBJ2-1	TGTGCCAGCACCTCCCTGAGGCTAGCGGGAGATGATGAGCAGTTCTTC	CASTSLRLAGDDEQFF
many	TRBD1	TRBV6-6	TRBJ2-7	TGTGCCAGCTGGGACAGGACTATTTACGAGCAGTACTTC	CASWDRTIYEQYF
-	TRBD2	TRBV5-1	TRBJ2-1	TGCGCCAGCGCCCCCGGACTAGCGGGAGTACGTGAGCAGTTCTTC	CASAPGLAGVREQFF
-	TRBD2	TRBV19	TRBJ2-3	TGTGCCAGTAGTACCCGTGAGCGGGGGTACACAGATACGCAGTATTTT	CASSTRERGYTDTQYF
-	-	TRBV5-4	TRBJ1-4	TGTGCCAGCAGCTCCCAGGGAACTAATGAAAAACTGTTTTTT	CASSSQGTNEKLFF
-	TRBD1	TRBV18	TRBJ1-2	TGTGCCAGCTCACCGACTCCGCTTACAGGGGGCGGTAACTATGGCTACACCTTC	CASSPTPLTGGGNYGYTF
once	-	TRBV3-1/TRBV3-2	TRBJ1-1	TGTGCCAGCAGCTTCCAGGGTGGGACTGAAGCTTTCTTT	CASSFQGGTEAFF
-	TRBD2	TRBV15	TRBJ2-2	TGTGCCACCAGCAGCTGGACGACTAGCGGGAACACCGGGGAGCTGTTTTTT	CATSSWTTSGNTGELFF
-	TRBD1	TRBV25-1	TRBJ1-4	TGTGCCAGCAGTGAAGGGACAGGGGCGAGCGCAAAACTGTTTTTT	CASSEGTGASAKLFF
once	-	TRBV27	TRBJ2-5	TGTGCCAGCAGCCACGGACGCGACGGGGAAGAGACCCAGTACTTC	CASSHGRDGEETQYF
-	-	TRBV2	TRBJ2-2	TGTGCCAGCAGTGCCCGCGGGGGCCCGAACACCGGGGAGCTGTTTTTT	CASSARGGPNTGELFF
-	TRBD1	TRBV29-1	TRBJ2-5	TGCAGCGTTGTTGAGGGGGCCCAAGAGACCCAGTACTTC	CSVVEGAQETQYF
-	-	TRBV11-2	TRBJ2-2	TGTGCCAGCAGCGTTACAGGGTCGCCGAACACCGGGGAGCTGTTTTTT	CASSVTGSPNTGELFF
-	TRBD2	TRBV7-9	TRBJ2-1	TGTGCCAGCAGCTGGAGGGGTGGTAGCGGGGGCTCCTACAATGAGCAGTTCTTC	CASSWRGGSGGSYNEQFF
-	TRBD1	TRBV7-3	TRBJ1-6	TGTGCCAGCAGCTTGGGACAGGATAATTCACCCCTCCACTTT	CASSLGQDNSPLHF
-	TRBD2	TRBV2	TRBJ2-1	TGTGCCAGCAGTGGGACAGAAGGGACTAGCGGGAGACGTGAGCAGTTCTTC	CASSGTEGTSGRREQFF
-	TRBD2	TRBV28	TRBJ2-1	TGTGCCAGCAGCCTTACTAGCGGGAGAGGAAATGAGCAGTTCTTC	CASSLTSGRGNEQFF
-	-	TRBV28	TRBJ2-5	TGTGCCAGCAGTCTCGCAGGAAATTTTCAGACCCAGTACTTC	CASSLAGNFQTQYF
-	-	TRBV6-5	TRBJ2-1	TGTGCCAGCAGTTACGGTCTAGCCAACAATGAGCAGTTCTTC	CASSYGLANNEQFF
once	-	TRBV5-1	TRBJ2-7	TGCGCCAGCAGCTCGCAACAGGTCTCCTACGAGCAGTACTTC	CASSSQQVSYEQYF
many	-	TRBV11-3	TRBJ2-1	TGTGCCAGCAGCTCCCCACTAGGGAATGAGCAGTTCTTC	CASSSPLGNEQFF
-	-	TRBV28	TRBJ2-1	TGTGCCAGCACGCCCACTACCTACAATGAGCAGTTCTTC	CASTPTTYNEQFF
once	TRBD2	TRBV5-1	TRBJ2-1	TGCGCCAGCAGCTTGAGTCTAGCGGGAGACGAGCAGTTCTTC	CASSLSLAGDEQFF
-	-	TRBV6-5	TRBJ2-7	TGTGCCAGCAGACAACTTCGAGGGGAGCAGTACTTC	CASRQLRGEQYF
-	-	TRBV10-3	TRBJ2-3	TGTGCCATCAGTGAGTCCGGCACAGATACGCAGTATTTT	CAISESGTDTQYF
-	TRBD2	TRBV6-1	TRBJ2-1	TGTGCCAGCAGTGAACCCATAGCGGGAGGGCGGAATGAGCAGTTCTTC	CASSEPIAGGRNEQFF